A selection of T cell receptor beta chains follows, all from one sample in a study of CD8 T cells in Susac syndrome. A single record per CDR3 protein comes from TCRdb applying MiXCR to the immunoSEQ multiplex PCR reads. The sample has 70,000 to 100,000 distinct CDR3 sequences, around 96% seen once; the top ten hold more than 0.55%. Sequences were obtained from CD8+ T cells from PBMCs. These TCRs come from a human donor with Susac syndrome. Each CDR3 is given with its conserved first and last residue. Each record gives: clone size, D gene, V gene, J gene, CDR3 DNA, CDR3 protein. The D gene is left open where the match is weak. The size entry is marked missing in some rows and otherwise reads once, few, many or a size class.

>-|-|TRBV5-4|TRBJ2-1
TGTGCCAGCAGCTTGAGCGGTAACTCCTACAATGAGCAGTTCTTC
CASSLSGNSYNEQFF
>-|TRBD2|TRBV4-2|TRBJ2-5
TGTGCCAGCAGCCAAGAGGCGGGGGGAGGCCAAGAGACCCAGTACTTC
CASSQEAGGGQETQYF
>-|TRBD1|TRBV29-1|TRBJ2-7
TGCAGCGTTGAAGGGAGCGGAACAGGGGGGACCTACGAGCAGTACTTC
CSVEGSGTGGTYEQYF
>-|-|TRBV12-3/TRBV12-4|TRBJ2-5
TGTGCCAGCAGTTTCCGACAGCACCAAGAGACCCAGTACTTC
CASSFRQHQETQYF
>few|-|TRBV12-3/TRBV12-4|TRBJ2-3
TGTGCCAGCAGTTTGGGTGGGGGCACAGATACGCAGTATTTT
CASSLGGGTDTQYF
>-|-|TRBV20-1|TRBJ1-5
TGCAGTGCTCGACTGAGCAATCAGCCCCAGCATTTT
CSARLSNQPQHF
>-|TRBD1|TRBV30|TRBJ1-1
TGTGCCTGGACAGTCCCCGGGACAGAAAACACTGAAGCTTTCTTT
CAWTVPGTENTEAFF
>once|TRBD2|TRBV5-1|TRBJ2-5
TGCGCCAGCAGCCCCACCCCCGGGACTACGCCTAGGGAGACCCAGTACTTC
CASSPTPGTTPRETQYF
>-|-|TRBV20-1|TRBJ1-2
TGCAGTGCTACCTCCGCAGGGACTTATGGCTACACCTTC
CSATSAGTYGYTF
>-|-|TRBV5-1|TRBJ1-1
TGCGCCAGCAGGGACGGGGCCGTGAGCACTGAAGCTTTCTTT
CASRDGAVSTEAFF
>-|TRBD1|TRBV20-1|TRBJ2-1
TGCAGTGCTAGAGATCCCGGTCAGGGGGCCCGCAATGAGCAGTTCTTC
CSARDPGQGARNEQFF
>-|-|TRBV7-9|TRBJ2-2
TGTGCCAGCAGCTTCCCCGTTAGTGACGGGGAGCTGTTTTTT
CASSFPVSDGELFF
>-|-|TRBV20-1|TRBJ1-1
TGCAGTGCCCCCCTGATGGGTCGGAACACTGAAGCTTTCTTT
CSAPLMGRNTEAFF
>-|-|TRBV30|TRBJ2-3
TGTGCCTGGAGTGAGGAAGGAAGGAAGCAGTATTTT
CAWSEEGRKQYF
>-|-|TRBV27|TRBJ1-2
TGTGCCAGCAGTACCGGACCGGGAGGGGGCTACACCTTC
CASSTGPGGGYTF
>-|-|TRBV15|TRBJ2-7
TGTGCCACCAGCAGGCAGGGAAGGTACGAGCAGTACTTC
CATSRQGRYEQYF
>-|TRBD1|TRBV25-1|TRBJ1-6
TGTGCCAGCAGTGGGGCAGGGGGAAGTTCACCCCTCCACTTT
CASSGAGGSSPLHF
>-|-|TRBV20-1|TRBJ2-7
TGCAGTGCTACCCATAGAATGAGCTCCTACGAGCAGTACTTC
CSATHRMSSYEQYF
>-|-|TRBV2|TRBJ1-5
TGTGCCAGCAGGACCGAGGCCCCGGGGTGGCATTTT
CASRTEAPGWHF
>-|TRBD1|TRBV13|TRBJ1-4
TGTGCCAGCAGCTCCCTACCGGGACAGGGAGACGCCAGCGAAAAACTGTTTTTT
CASSSLPGQGDASEKLFF
>-|TRBD1|TRBV5-4|TRBJ1-2
TGTGCCAGCAGCTCCCGAGCCCGGACAGGGGGAAAAGGCTACACCTTC
CASSSRARTGGKGYTF
>once|-|TRBV29-1|TRBJ1-1
TGCAGCGCAACCCAGACGGGAAACACTGAAGCTTTCTTT
CSATQTGNTEAFF
>-|TRBD2|TRBV27|TRBJ2-1
TGTGCCAGCAGTTTGACTAGCGGGGAGGGTGAGCAGTTCTTC
CASSLTSGEGEQFF
>-|TRBD1|TRBV12-3/TRBV12-4|TRBJ1-2
TGTGCCAGCAGCCCTACTTTGGACAGGCACGGCTACACCTTC
CASSPTLDRHGYTF
>-|TRBD1|TRBV20-1|TRBJ2-3
TGCAGTGCTAGAGATGGGACAGAGGCAACAGATACGCAGTATTTT
CSARDGTEATDTQYF
>-|-|TRBV6-5|TRBJ2-7
TGTGCCAGCAGTTACGGACTCCTGTCCTACGAGCAGTACTTC
CASSYGLLSYEQYF
>-|TRBD1|TRBV29-1|TRBJ1-1
TGCAGCGTTGGGAGGGGACAGGGAAGGGACACTGAAGCTTTCTTT
CSVGRGQGRDTEAFF
>-|-|TRBV27|TRBJ1-2
TGTGCCAGCAGTTTATCGGGGAGGGACTATGGCTACACCTTC
CASSLSGRDYGYTF
>-|TRBD1|TRBV6-2/TRBV6-3|TRBJ2-7
TGTGCCAGCAGTTACTCGACAGGGAAGCAGTACTTC
CASSYSTGKQYF
>-|-|TRBV5-1|TRBJ2-2
TGCGCCAGCAGCCTAACTACAGCTGCAAACACCGGGGAGCTGTTTTTT
CASSLTTAANTGELFF
>-|-|TRBV5-6|TRBJ1-3
TGTGCCAGCAGCTTGGAAGGGGTCTCTGGAAACACCATATATTTT
CASSLEGVSGNTIYF
>-|TRBD1|TRBV27|TRBJ1-1
TGTGCCAGCAGTTGGACAGGGTCTGAAGCTTTCTTT
CASSWTGSEAFF
>once|TRBD1|TRBV20-1|TRBJ2-3
TGCAGCGCGAACAGGGGGCAAGATACGCAGTATTTT
CSANRGQDTQYF
>few|TRBD1|TRBV29-1|TRBJ2-1
TGCAGCGTTGGGGAAGACAGGGTCCAGTTCTTC
CSVGEDRVQFF
>-|TRBD1|TRBV6-6|TRBJ2-7
TGTGCCAGCAGCCTACAGGGGGCTGACGAGCAGTACTTC
CASSLQGADEQYF
>-|-|TRBV20-1|TRBJ1-1
TGCAGTGCTAGATCCCTGGGGGGACAGAACACTGAAGCTTTCTTT
CSARSLGGQNTEAFF
>-|TRBD1|TRBV7-7|TRBJ2-1
TGTGCTAGCAGCTGGACAGGGGGCAGTGAGCAGTTCTTC
CASSWTGGSEQFF
>-|-|TRBV7-2|TRBJ2-7
TGTGCCAGCAGCCCAGGTGGAGTATTTGGCTACGAGCAGTACTTC
CASSPGGVFGYEQYF
>-|TRBD1|TRBV12-5|TRBJ2-5
TGTGCTAGTGGTTTGTCAGGGGGCGTAGGCCAAGAGACCCAGTACTTC
CASGLSGGVGQETQYF
>-|-|TRBV4-3|TRBJ1-1
TGCGCCAGCAGCCGATACATGACTGGGAACACTGAAGCTTTCTTT
CASSRYMTGNTEAFF